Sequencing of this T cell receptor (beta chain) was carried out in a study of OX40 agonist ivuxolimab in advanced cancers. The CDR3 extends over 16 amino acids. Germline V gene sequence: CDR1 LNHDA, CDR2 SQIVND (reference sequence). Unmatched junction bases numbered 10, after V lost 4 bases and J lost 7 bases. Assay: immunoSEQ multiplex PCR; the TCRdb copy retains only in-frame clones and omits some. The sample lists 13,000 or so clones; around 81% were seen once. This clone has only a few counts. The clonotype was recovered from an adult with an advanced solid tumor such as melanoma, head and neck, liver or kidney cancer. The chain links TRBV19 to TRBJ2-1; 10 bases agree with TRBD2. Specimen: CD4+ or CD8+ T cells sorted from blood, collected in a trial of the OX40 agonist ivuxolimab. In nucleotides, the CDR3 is TGTGCCAGTAGTACCCTGACTCGAGCGGGGGGGAATGAGCAGTTCTTC. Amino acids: CASSTLTRAGGNEQFF. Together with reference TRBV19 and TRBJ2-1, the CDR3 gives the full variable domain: DGGITQSPKYLFRKEGQNVTLSCEQNLNHDAMYWYRQDPGQGLRLIYYSQIVNDFQKGDIAEGYSVSREKKESFPLTVTSAQKNPTAFYLCASSTLTRAGGNEQFFGPGTRLTVL.